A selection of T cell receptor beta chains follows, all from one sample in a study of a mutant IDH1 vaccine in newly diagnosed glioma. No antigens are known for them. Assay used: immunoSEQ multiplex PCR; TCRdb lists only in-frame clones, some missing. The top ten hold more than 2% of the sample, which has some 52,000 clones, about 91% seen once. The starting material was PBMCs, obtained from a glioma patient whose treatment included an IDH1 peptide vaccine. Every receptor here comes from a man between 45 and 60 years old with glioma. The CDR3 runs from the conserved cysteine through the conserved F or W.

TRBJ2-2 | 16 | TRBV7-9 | CASSQTGTANTGELFF
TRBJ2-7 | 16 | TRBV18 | CASSPASGQGVQGQYF
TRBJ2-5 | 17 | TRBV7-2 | CASSPNRSGGVPAAQYF
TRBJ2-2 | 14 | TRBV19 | CASSIGVNTGELFF
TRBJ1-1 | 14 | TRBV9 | CASSVGGENTEAFF
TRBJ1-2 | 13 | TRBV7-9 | CASSPGDSYGYTF
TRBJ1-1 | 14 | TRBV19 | CASSPDRANAEAFF
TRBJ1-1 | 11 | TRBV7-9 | CASSVSGEAFF
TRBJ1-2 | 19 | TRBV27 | CASSFTQAPGQGFNYGYTF
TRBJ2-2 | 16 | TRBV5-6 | CASSPTGRGRTGELFF
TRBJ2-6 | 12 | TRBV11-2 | CASSPLRALPNF
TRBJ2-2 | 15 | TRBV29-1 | CSVELLAGGPGELFF
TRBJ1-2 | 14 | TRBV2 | CARSLGQGLGGYTF
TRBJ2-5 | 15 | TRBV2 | CASSHRTGIGETQYF
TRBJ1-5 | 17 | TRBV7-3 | CASSLGGGQGLNQPQHF